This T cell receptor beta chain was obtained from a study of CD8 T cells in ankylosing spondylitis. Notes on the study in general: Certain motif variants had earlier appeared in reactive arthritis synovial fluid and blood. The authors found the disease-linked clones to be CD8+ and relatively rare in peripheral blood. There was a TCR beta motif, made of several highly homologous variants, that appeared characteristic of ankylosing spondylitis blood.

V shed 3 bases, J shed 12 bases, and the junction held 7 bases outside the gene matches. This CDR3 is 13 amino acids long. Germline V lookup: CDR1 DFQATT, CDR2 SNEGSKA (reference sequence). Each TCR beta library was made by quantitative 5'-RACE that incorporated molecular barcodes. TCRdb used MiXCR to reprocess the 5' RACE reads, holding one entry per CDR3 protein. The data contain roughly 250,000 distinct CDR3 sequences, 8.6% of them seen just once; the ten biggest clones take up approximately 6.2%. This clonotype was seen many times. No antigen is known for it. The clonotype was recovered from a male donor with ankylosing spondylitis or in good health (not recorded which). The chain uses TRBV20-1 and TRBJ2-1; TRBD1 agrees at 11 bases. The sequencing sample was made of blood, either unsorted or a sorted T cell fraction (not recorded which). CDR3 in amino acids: CSARGDRGKWQFF. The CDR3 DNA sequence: TGCAGTGCTAGGGGGGACAGGGGGAAATGGCAGTTCTTC.